This TCR beta chain came from a study of cytomegalovirus exposure and HLA in healthy donors. Germline V gives CDR1 SEHNR, CDR2 FQNEAQ (reference sequence). V gave up 6 bases and J gave up 4 bases; unmatched junction bases: 11. The length of the CDR3 is 17 residues. Healthy bone marrow donors made up the donor group. Study-level results: As immune exposure information, only CMV serostatus was available. In a later analysis, at a false discovery rate of 0.05, 16,951 TCR beta sequences were associated with HLA alleles.

Both 60 Vbeta primers and 13 Jbeta primers went into the PCR. Assay used: immunoSEQ multiplex PCR; TCRdb lists only in-frame clones, some missing. In the table there are about 120,000 clones, about 72% of which are singletons. This clone was counted between two and nine times. Its cognate antigen is unknown. This TCR was sampled from a man aged 50-59 years in good health and CMV-seropositive. Sequenced: PBMCs. J is TRBJ2-3 and V is TRBV7-9, with 12 bases that match TRBD1. CDR3: CASRFGTGGTWSDTQYF. In nucleotides, the CDR3 is TGTGCCAGCAGGTTCGGGACAGGGGGCACTTGGTCAGATACGCAGTATTTT.